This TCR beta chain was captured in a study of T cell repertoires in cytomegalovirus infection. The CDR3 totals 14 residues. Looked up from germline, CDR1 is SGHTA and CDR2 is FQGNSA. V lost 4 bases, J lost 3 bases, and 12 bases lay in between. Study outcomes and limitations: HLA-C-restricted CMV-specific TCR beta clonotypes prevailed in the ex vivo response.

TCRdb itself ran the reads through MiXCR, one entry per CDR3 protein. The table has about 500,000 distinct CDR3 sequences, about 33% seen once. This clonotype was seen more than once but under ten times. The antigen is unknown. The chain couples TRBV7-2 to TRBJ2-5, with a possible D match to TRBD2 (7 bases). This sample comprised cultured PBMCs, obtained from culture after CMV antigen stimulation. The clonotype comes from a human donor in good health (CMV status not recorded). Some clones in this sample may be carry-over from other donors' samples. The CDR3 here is CASSWGGAEETQYF. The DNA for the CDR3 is TGTGCCAGCAGCTGGGGGGGGGCAGAAGAGACCCAGTACTTC.